This T cell receptor (beta chain) was sequenced for a study of OX40 agonist ivuxolimab in advanced cancers. Study-wide findings and caveats: No antigen was identified for the clonally expanded peripheral T cells. Dose levels from 0.1 to 3.0 mg/kg saw CD4+ and CD8+ blood T cells expand clonally by week 6.

Of note for this clone: Its antigen remains unidentified.

Germline CDR1 reads LNHDA; CDR2 reads SQIVND (reference sequence). Trimming took 7 bases from V and 7 from J, leaving 16 bases between them. The CDR3 is 13 amino acids. Profiling relied on immunoSEQ multiplex PCR, and the TCRdb table lists in-frame clones only, not all of them. The repertoire includes roughly 48,000 clones, roughly 78% of them detected once, and under 2% sits in the top ten. The material sequenced was CD4+ or CD8+ T cells sorted from blood, taken in a trial of the OX40 agonist ivuxolimab. The chain carries TRBV19 and TRBJ1-2; D ambiguous. This TCR came from an adult with an advanced solid tumor such as melanoma, head and neck, liver or kidney cancer. The CDR3, as DNA: TGTGCCAGTATACCCGGGTCGGCGGGTGGCTACACCTTC. Protein: CASIPGSAGGYTF.